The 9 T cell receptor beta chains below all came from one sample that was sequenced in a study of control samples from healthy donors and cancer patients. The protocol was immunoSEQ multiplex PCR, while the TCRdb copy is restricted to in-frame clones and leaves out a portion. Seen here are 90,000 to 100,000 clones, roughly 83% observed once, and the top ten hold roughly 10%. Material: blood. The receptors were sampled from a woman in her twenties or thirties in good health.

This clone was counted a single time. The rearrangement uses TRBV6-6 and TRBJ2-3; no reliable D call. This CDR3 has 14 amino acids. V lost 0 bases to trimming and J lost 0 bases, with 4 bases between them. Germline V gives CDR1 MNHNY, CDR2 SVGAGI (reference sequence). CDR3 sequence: CASSYSRSTDTQYF. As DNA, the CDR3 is TGTGCCAGCAGTTACTCACGAAGCACAGATACGCAGTATTTT.

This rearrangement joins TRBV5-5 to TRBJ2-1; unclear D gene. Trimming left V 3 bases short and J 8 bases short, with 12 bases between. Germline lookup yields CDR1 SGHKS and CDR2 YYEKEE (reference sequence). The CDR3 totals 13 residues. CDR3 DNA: TGTGCCAGCAGCTCCACTCCCTGGGATGAGCAGTTCTTC. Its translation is CASSSTPWDEQFF.

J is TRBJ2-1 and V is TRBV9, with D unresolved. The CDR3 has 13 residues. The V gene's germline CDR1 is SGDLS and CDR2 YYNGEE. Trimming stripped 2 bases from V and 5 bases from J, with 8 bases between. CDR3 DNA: TGTGCCAGCAGCGTGAGGCCAGACAATGAGCAGTTCTTC. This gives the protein CASSVRPDNEQFF. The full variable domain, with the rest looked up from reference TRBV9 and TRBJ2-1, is DSGVTQTPKHLITATGQRVTLRCSPRSGDLSVYWYQQSLDQGLQFLIQYYNGEERAKGNILERFSAQQFPDLHSELNLSSLELGDSALYFCASSVRPDNEQFFGPGTRLTVL.

DNA of the CDR3: TGCGCCAGCAGCTTGGGGGACAGGGTTTCACCCCTCCACTTT. Amino acid sequence: CASSLGDRVSPLHF. This sequence joins TRBV5-1 and TRBJ1-6; 9 positions match TRBD1. CDR3 size: 14 residues. The V segment lost 0 bases and the J segment 9 bases; nucleotides outside the gene matches: 1. Looked up from germline, CDR1 is SGHRS and CDR2 is YFSETQ.

CDR3 sequence (DNA): TGTGCCAGTAGTCTCAGGGATTTAGAGACCCAGTACTTC. Translating it yields CASSLRDLETQYF. The chain uses TRBV19 and TRBJ2-5, with a possible D match to TRBD1 (5 bases). Germline assignment: CDR1 LNHDA and CDR2 SQIVND (reference sequence). V lost 5 bases to trimming and J lost 4 bases, with 11 bases between them. The CDR3 totals 13 residues.

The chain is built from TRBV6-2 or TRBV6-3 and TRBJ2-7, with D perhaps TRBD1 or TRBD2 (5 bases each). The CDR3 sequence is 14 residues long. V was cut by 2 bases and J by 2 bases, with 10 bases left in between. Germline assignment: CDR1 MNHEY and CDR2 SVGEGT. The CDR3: CASSYGGNPYEQYF. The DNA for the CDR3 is TGTGCCAGCAGTTACGGGGGAAACCCCTACGAGCAGTACTTC.

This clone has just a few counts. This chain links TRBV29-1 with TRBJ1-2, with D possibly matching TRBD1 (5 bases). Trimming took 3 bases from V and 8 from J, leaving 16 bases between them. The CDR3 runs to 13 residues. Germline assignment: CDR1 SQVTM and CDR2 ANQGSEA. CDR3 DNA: TGCAGCGTTGAGCAGGTTAAGGGGATAGGCTACACCTTC. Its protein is CSVEQVKGIGYTF. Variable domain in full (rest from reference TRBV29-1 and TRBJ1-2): SAVISQKPSRDICQRGTSLTIQCQVDSQVTMMFWYRQQPGQSLTLIATANQGSEATYESGFVIDKFPISRPNLTFSTLTVSNMSPEDSSIYLCSVEQVKGIGYTFGSGTRLTVV.

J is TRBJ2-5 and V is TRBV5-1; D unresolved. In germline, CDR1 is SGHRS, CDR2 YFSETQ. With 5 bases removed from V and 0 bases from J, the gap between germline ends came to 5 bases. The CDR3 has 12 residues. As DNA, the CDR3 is TGCGCCAGCAGTTCTAACCAAGAGACCCAGTACTTC. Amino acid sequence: CASSSNQETQYF.

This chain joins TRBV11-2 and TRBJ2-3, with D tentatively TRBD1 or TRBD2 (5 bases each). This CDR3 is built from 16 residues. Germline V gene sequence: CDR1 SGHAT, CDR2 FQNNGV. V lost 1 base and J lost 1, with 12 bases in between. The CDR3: CASSLVGVVGTDTQYF. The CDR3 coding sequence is TGTGCCAGCAGCTTAGTGGGGGTCGTAGGCACAGATACGCAGTATTTT.